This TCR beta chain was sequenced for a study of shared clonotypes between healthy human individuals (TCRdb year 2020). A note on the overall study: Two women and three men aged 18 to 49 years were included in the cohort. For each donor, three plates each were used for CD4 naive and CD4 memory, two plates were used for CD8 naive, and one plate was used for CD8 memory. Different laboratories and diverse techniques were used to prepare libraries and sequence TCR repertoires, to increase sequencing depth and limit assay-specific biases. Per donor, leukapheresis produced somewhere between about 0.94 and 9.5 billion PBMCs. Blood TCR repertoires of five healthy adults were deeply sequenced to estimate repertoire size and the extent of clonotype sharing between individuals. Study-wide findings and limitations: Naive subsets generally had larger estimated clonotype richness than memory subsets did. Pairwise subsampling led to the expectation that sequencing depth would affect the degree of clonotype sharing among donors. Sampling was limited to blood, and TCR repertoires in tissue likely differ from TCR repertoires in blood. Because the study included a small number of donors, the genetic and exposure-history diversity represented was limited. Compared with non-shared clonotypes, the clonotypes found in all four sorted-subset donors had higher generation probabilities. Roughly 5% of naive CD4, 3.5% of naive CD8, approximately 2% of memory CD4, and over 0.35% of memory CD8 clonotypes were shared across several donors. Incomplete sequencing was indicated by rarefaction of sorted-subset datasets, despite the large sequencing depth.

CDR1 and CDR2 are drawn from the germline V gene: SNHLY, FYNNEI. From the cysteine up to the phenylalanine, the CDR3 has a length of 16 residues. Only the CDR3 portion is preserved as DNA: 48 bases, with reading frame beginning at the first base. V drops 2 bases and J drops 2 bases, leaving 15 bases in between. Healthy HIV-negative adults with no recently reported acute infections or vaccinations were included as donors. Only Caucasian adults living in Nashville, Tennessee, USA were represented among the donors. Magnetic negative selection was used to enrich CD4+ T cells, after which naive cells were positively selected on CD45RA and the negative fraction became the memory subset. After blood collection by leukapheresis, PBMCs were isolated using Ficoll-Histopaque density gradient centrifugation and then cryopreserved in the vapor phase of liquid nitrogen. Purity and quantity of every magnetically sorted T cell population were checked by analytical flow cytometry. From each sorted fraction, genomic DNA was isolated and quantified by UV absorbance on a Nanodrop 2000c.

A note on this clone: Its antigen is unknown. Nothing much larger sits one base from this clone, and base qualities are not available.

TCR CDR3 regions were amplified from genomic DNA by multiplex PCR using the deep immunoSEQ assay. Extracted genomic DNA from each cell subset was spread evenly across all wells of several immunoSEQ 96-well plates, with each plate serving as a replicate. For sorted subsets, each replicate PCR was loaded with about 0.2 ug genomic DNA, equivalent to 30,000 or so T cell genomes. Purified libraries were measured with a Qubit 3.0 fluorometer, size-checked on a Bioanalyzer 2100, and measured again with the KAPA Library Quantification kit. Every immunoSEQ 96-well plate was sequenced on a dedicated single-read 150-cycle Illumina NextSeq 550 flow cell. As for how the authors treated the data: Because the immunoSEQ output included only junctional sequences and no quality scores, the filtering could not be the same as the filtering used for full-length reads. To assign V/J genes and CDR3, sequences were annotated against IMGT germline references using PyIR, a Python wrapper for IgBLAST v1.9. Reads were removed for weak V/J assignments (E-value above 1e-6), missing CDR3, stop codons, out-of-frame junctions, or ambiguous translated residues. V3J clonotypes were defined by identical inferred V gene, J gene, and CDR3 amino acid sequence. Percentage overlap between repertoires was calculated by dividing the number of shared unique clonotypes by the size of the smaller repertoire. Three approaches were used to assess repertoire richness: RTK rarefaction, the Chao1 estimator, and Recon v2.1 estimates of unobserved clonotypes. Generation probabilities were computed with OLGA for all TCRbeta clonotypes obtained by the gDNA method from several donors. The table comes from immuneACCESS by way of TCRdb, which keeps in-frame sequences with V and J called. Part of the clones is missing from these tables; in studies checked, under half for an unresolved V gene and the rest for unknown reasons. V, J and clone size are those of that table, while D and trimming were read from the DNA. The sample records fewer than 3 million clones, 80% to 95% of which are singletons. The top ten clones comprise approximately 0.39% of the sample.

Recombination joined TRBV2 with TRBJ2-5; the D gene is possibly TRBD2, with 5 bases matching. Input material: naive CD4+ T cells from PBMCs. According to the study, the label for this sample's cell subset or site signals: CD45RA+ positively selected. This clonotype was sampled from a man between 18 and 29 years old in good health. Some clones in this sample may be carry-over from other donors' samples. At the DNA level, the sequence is TGTGCCAGCAGTGAATCCCCCTCGTGGACTCAAGAGACCCAGTACTTC. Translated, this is CASSESPSWTQETQYF.